The 21 T cell receptor beta chains reported below all come from one sample, sequenced in a study of human T cells and chemical hapten exposure. MiXCR, run by TCRdb on the RACE reads, gives a single entry per CDR3 protein. The sample carries some 79,000 distinct CDR3 sequences, roughly 7.1% recorded once. The time point is: patch test 1, 2 weeks after DPC sensitization. The sample's treatment: therapeutic diphenylcyclopropenone sensitization with weekly scalp DPC. The sequencing here drew on whole blood, taken in connection with sensitization to the hapten diphenylcyclopropenone (DPC). All receptors come from a woman in her 30s with alopecia areata. Some clones in this sample may be carry-over from other donors' samples.

This clonotype was detected only a few times. The V gene is TRBV2, the J gene TRBJ2-7; 9 bases agree with TRBD1. V trimming: 9 bases; J trimming: 1 base; junction bases outside the gene matches: 1. Per the germline V gene, CDR1 is SNHLY and CDR2 is FYNNEI. The CDR3 is 12 residues long. For the CDR3, the DNA is TGTGCCAGAGGGACAGGGTCCTACGAGCAGTACTTC. This sequence encodes CARGTGSYEQYF.

Only a few counts were recorded for this clonotype. The V gene is TRBV30, the J gene TRBJ1-5; D not resolved. The V end was cut by 2 bases, the J end by 4 bases, with 9 bases between. Germline lookup yields CDR1 GTSNPN and CDR2 SVGIG (reference sequence). The CDR3 loop spans 13 amino acids. In DNA form, the CDR3 reads TGTGCCTGGAGTAACTCCCGAAATCAGCCCCAGCATTTT. It translates to CAWSNSRNQPQHF.

The V gene is TRBV6-2 or TRBV6-3, the J gene TRBJ2-1; possibly TRBD1 for D (5 bases). The CDR3 covers 13 residues. Between the trimmed V and J ends, which lost 6 bases and 3 bases, there was a span of 9 bases. CDR1 is MNHEY and CDR2 is SVGEGT in the germline V gene. In nucleotides, the CDR3 is TGTGCCAGCAGAAAAGACAGCTACAATGAGCAGTTCTTC. Translating it yields CASRKDSYNEQFF.

The rearrangement joins TRBV30 to TRBJ2-3; D gene unclear. V shed 4 bases and J shed 3 bases, with 5 bases lying between them. The CDR3 has 11 amino acids. In germline, CDR1 is GTSNPN, CDR2 SVGIG (reference sequence). The chain's CDR3 is CAWMGTDTQYF. In nucleotides, the CDR3 is TGTGCCTGGATGGGGACAGATACGCAGTATTTT.

Only a few counts were recorded for this clonotype. The chain couples TRBV6-6 to TRBJ2-4; TRBD2 aligns across 9 bases. The germline V gene encodes CDR1 MNHNY and CDR2 SVGAGI (reference sequence). The CDR3 loop spans 18 amino acids. The V gene end was trimmed by 2 bases and the J gene end by 6 bases; junction bases not matched to a gene: 14. The CDR3 region is CASSYLMRRGGRGNIQYF. Written as DNA, the CDR3 is TGTGCCAGCAGTTACCTTATGAGGCGGGGGGGCCGGGGAAACATTCAGTACTTC.

This clonotype was counted ten times or more. J is TRBJ1-5 and V is TRBV12-3 or TRBV12-4, with D perhaps TRBD1 (5 bases). The CDR3 sequence is 15 residues long. The germline V and J ends were trimmed by 3 bases and 1 base, with 10 bases remaining between them. The CDR3 bases are TGTGCCAGCAGTTTCATGGGGCTCAGCAATCAGCCCCAGCATTTT. Protein: CASSFMGLSNQPQHF.

This clonotype was seen many times. This chain joins TRBV5-6 and TRBJ1-1; D remains unclear. V lost 3 bases and J lost 1, with 19 bases in between. This CDR3 spans 17 amino acids. CDR1 and CDR2 from the germline V gene are SGHDT and YYEEEE. The CDR3 DNA follows: TGTGCCAGCAGCTCGCCTTTACCACCCCGGGCGAACACTGAAGCTTTCTTT. Its protein product is CASSSPLPPRANTEAFF.

The chain couples TRBV7-8 to TRBJ2-4; D tentatively fits TRBD1 or TRBD2 (6 bases each). From germline, CDR1 is SGHVS and CDR2 FQNEAQ. Trimming left V 1 base short and J 6 bases short, with 19 bases between. CDR3 length equals 17 residues. The DNA for the CDR3 is TGTGCCAGCAGCTTAGGATGGGTGGGGGCGCGGGGAAACATTCAGTACTTC. Translated, it gives CASSLGWVGARGNIQYF. Full variable domain (outside the CDR3, taken from reference TRBV7-8 and TRBJ2-4): GAGVSQSPRYKVAKRGQDVALRCDPISGHVSLFWYQQALGQGPEFLTYFQNEAQLDKSGLPSDRFFAERPEGSVSTLKIQRTQQEDSAVYLCASSLGWVGARGNIQYFGAGTRLSVL.

This clonotype was seen a handful of times. The chain recombines TRBV6-6 with TRBJ1-5; 7 bases map to TRBD1. Trimming took 7 bases from V and 6 from J; bases not matched to a gene: 6. Germline V lookup: CDR1 MNHNY, CDR2 SVGAGI (reference sequence). The CDR3 is 13 residues long. CDR3 in amino acids: CASTTTGRQPQHF. CDR3 nucleotides: TGTGCCAGCACCACGACAGGGCGTCAGCCCCAGCATTTT.

This clonotype turned up a few times. The V gene is TRBV2, the J gene TRBJ2-1; D remains ambiguous. V was clipped by 5 bases and J by 4 bases, with 6 bases between them. Germline V lookup: CDR1 SNHLY, CDR2 FYNNEI. The CDR3 sequence is 12 residues long. The chain's CDR3 is CASSPEYNEQFF. CDR3 coding DNA: TGTGCCAGCAGTCCCGAATACAATGAGCAGTTCTTC.

Comment on this clonotype: A clone one base away is much larger, so this may be a read error. This sequence joins TRBV27 and TRBJ1-5; D possibly corresponds to TRBD1 (6 bases). Near its end, the DNA agrees better with TRBJ2-3, so the J call may be wrong. CDR1 is MNHEY, CDR2 SMNVEV, per germline (reference sequence). This CDR3 is 14 amino acids long. The CDR3 loop reads CASTYRGGDQPQYF. The CDR3 DNA is TGTGCCAGCACCTACCGAGGGGGAGATCAGCCCCAGTATTTT.

This clonotype turned up a few times. The rearrangement links TRBV18 to TRBJ2-1; TRBD2 might be the D (6 bases). The germline gives CDR1 KGHSH, CDR2 LQKENI. The CDR3 is 15 amino acids. V lost 3 bases, J lost 9 bases, and 18 bases lay in between. Here the CDR3 reads CASSPPPTSQGEQFF. The CDR3 nucleotides read TGTGCCAGCTCACCGCCTCCGACTAGTCAGGGTGAGCAGTTCTTC.

In its sample, this clonotype was seen many times. This chain connects TRBV5-4 to TRBJ2-3; TRBD1 matches at 10 bases. There are 14 residues in the CDR3. V shed 5 bases and J 5 bases; nucleotides not matched to a gene: 5. Germline assignment: CDR1 SGHNT and CDR2 YYREEE (reference sequence). The CDR3: CASRRTGGEDTQYF. CDR3 nucleotide sequence: TGTGCCAGCAGAAGGACAGGGGGTGAAGATACGCAGTATTTT.

Regarding this clonotype: Lacking the conserved final phenylalanine or tryptophan, this CDR3 likely reflects a read error. The rearrangement joins TRBV6-5 to TRBJ1-1; tentatively, D is TRBD1 (5 bases). Deletions cut 2 bases from V and 5 bases from J, with 6 bases between. The CDR3 consists of 12 residues. The V gene's germline CDR1 is MNHEY and CDR2 SVGAGI. The CDR3 sequence is CASSYGGTEAFL. DNA of the CDR3: TGTGCCAGCAGTTACGGGGGGACTGAAGCTTTCTTA.

On this clonotype: The junction differs from germline at one of its ends, possibly a read error. This chain joins TRBV7-9 and TRBJ1-3; D remains unclear. CDR3 size: 13 residues. Looked up from germline, CDR1 is SEHNR and CDR2 is FQNEAQ (reference sequence). CDR3 loop: CASSLAGGNTIYF. In nucleotides, the CDR3 is TGTGCCAGCAGCCTAGCTGGAGGAAACACCATATATTTT. Full variable domain (remainder filled in from reference TRBV7-9 and TRBJ1-3): DTGVSQNPRHKITKRGQNVTFRCDPISEHNRLYWYRQTLGQGPEFLTYFQNEAQLEKSRLLSDRFSAERPKGSFSTLEIQRTEQGDSAMYLCASSLAGGNTIYFGEGSWLTVV.

This clonotype was picked up many times. The J gene is TRBJ1-6, the V gene TRBV14; the D is unclear. V lost 1 base to trimming and J lost 7 bases, with 5 bases between them. CDR1 is SGHDN and CDR2 is FVKESK in the germline V gene. The CDR3 is made up of 13 amino acids. The CDR3 region is CASSQARNSPLHF. In DNA, the CDR3 is TGTGCCAGCAGCCAAGCACGAAATTCACCCCTCCACTTT. The full variable domain, in which reference TRBV14 and TRBJ1-6 provide the parts outside the CDR3, is EAGVTQFPSHSVIEKGQTVTLRCDPISGHDNLYWYRRVMGKEIKFLLHFVKESKQDESGMPNNRFLAERTGGTYSTLKVQPAELEDSGVYFCASSQARNSPLHFGNGTRLTVT.

A word on this clonotype: A much larger clone lies a single base off, so this may be a read error. The chain employs TRBV5-1 and TRBJ2-3, with TRBD2 matching 8 bases. Germline V gene lookup returns CDR1 SGHRS and CDR2 YFSETQ. The CDR3 spans 15 residues. The chain's CDR3 is CANSFQAGGTDTQYF. As DNA, the CDR3 is TGCGCCAACAGCTTTCAAGCGGGGGGCACAGATACGCAGTATTTT.

This clonotype was counted at least ten times. V usage is TRBV6-6 and J usage is TRBJ2-3; D is undetermined. Germline CDR1 is MNHNY and CDR2 is SVGAGI (reference sequence). This CDR3 contains 12 residues. The germline V and J ends were trimmed by 2 bases and 4 bases, with 4 bases remaining between them. CDR3 nucleotides: TGTGCCAGCAGTTACATGTCAGATACGCAGTATTTT. It translates to CASSYMSDTQYF.

This clonotype was seen more than once but under ten times. The CDR3 is CASSEQGSNTEAFF. CDR3 DNA: TGCGCCAGCAGTGAGCAGGGTTCGAACACTGAAGCTTTCTTT. This chain joins TRBV5-1 and TRBJ1-1; D might be TRBD1 (5 bases). Germline values: CDR1 SGHRS, CDR2 YFSETQ. This CDR3 is 14 amino acids long. V was pared by 5 bases and J by 1 base, with 12 bases between.

This chain uses TRBV21-1 with TRBJ2-5; the D segment call TRBD1 is taken from the table without a DNA check. TRBV21-1 is marked as a pseudogene. This CDR3 is 18 amino acids long. CDR3 nucleotide sequence: TGTGCCAGCATCCACCCCCGGGGTGCGGGGGGATCCCGAGAGACCCAGTACTTC. It specifies CASIHPRGAGGSRETQYF.

This clonotype was detected many times. The chain couples TRBV18 to TRBJ2-3, with D unresolved. CDR1 and CDR2 (germline): KGHSH, LQKENI. The CDR3 contains 13 residues. The V end was cut by 1 base, the J end by 3 bases, with 5 bases between. The CDR3 bases are TGTGCCAGCTCACCACAGGGTACAGATACGCAGTATTTT. It is translated as CASSPQGTDTQYF.